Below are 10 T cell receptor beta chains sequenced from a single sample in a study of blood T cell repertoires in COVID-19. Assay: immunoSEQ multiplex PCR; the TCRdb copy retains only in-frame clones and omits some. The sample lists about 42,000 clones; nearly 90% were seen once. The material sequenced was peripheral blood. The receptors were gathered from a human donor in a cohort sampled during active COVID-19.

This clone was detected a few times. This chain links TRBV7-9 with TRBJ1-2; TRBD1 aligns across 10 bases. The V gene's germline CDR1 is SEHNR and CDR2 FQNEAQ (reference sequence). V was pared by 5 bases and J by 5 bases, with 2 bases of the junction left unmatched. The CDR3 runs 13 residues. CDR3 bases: TGTGCCAGCAGCGGGACAGGGGAATATGGCTACACCTTC. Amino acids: CASSGTGEYGYTF.

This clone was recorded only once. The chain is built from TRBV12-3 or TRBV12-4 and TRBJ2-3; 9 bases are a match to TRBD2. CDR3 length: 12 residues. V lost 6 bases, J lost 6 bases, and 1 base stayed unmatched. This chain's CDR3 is CASRLAGDTQYF. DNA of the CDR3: TGTGCCAGCAGGCTAGCGGGGGATACGCAGTATTTT.

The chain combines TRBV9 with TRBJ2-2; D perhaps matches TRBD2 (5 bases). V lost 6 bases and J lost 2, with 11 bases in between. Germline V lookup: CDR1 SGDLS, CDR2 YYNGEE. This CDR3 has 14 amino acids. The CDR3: CASTERINTGELFF. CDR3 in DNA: TGTGCCAGCACGGAGCGGATAAACACCGGGGAGCTGTTTTTT.

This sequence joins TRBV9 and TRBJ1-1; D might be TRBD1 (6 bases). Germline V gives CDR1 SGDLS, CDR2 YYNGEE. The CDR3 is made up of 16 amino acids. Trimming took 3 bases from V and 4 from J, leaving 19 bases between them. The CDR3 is CASSANSGAWVTEAFF. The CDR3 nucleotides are TGTGCCAGCAGCGCAAACTCAGGGGCGTGGGTCACTGAAGCTTTCTTT.

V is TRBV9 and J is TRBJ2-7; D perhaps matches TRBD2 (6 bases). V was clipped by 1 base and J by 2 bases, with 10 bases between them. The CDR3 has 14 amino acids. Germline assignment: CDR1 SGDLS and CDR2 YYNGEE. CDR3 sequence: CASSVSGLPYEQYF. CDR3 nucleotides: TGTGCCAGCAGCGTAAGCGGGCTACCCTACGAGCAGTACTTC.

The CDR3, as DNA: TGCAGTGCTAGTCAAGGGGCGAGTCCCAATCAGCCCCAGCATTTT. Encoded protein: CSASQGASPNQPQHF. The gene calls are TRBV20-1 and TRBJ1-5; tentatively, D is TRBD1 (5 bases). V was trimmed by 3 bases and J by 3 bases, leaving 15 bases between them. CDR1 and CDR2 from the germline V gene are DFQATT and SNEGSKA (reference sequence). The CDR3 length is 15 residues.

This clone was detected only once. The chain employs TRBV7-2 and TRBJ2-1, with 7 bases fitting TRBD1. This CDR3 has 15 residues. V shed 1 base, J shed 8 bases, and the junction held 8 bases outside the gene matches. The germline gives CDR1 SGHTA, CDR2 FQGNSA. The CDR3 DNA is TGTGCCAGCAGCTTAGTCGAGACAGGGTGGGATGAGCAGTTCTTC. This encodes CASSLVETGWDEQFF.

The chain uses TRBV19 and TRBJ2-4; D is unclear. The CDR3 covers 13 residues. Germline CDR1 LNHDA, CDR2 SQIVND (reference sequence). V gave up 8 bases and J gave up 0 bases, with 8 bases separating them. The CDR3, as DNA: TGTGCCAGTCGCGACATAGCCAAAAACATTCAGTACTTC. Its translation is CASRDIAKNIQYF.

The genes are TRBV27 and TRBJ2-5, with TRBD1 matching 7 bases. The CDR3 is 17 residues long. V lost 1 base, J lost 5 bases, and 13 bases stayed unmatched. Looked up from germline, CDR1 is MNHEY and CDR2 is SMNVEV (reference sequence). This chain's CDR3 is CASSLFALRGLGETQYF. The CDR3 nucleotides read TGTGCCAGCAGTTTATTCGCTCTTAGGGGGCTGGGGGAGACCCAGTACTTC.

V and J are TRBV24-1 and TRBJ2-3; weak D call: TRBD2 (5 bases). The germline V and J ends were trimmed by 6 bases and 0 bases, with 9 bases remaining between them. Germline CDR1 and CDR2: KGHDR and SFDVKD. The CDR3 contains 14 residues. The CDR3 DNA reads TGTGCCACCAGTCGCAGCGGAAGCACAGATACGCAGTATTTT. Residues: CATSRSGSTDTQYF.